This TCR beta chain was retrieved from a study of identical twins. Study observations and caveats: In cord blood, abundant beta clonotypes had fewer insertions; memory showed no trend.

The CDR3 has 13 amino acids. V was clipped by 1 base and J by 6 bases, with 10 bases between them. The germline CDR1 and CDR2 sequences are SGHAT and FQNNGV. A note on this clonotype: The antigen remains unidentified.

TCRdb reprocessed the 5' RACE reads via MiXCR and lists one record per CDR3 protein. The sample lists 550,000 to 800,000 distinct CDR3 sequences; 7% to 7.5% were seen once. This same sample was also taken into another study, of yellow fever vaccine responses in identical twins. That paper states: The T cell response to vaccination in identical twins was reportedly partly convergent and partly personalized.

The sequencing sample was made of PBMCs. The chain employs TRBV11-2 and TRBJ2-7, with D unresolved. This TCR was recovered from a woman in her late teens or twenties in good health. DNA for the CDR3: TGTGCCAGCAGCTTAGGGGGATATACCGAGCAGTACTTC. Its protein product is CASSLGGYTEQYF. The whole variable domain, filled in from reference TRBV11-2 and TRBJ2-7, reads EAGVAQSPRYKIIEKRQSVAFWCNPISGHATLYWYQQILGQGPKLLIQFQNNGVVDDSQLPKDRFSAERLKGVDSTLKIQPAKLEDSAVYLCASSLGGYTEQYFGPGTRLTVT.